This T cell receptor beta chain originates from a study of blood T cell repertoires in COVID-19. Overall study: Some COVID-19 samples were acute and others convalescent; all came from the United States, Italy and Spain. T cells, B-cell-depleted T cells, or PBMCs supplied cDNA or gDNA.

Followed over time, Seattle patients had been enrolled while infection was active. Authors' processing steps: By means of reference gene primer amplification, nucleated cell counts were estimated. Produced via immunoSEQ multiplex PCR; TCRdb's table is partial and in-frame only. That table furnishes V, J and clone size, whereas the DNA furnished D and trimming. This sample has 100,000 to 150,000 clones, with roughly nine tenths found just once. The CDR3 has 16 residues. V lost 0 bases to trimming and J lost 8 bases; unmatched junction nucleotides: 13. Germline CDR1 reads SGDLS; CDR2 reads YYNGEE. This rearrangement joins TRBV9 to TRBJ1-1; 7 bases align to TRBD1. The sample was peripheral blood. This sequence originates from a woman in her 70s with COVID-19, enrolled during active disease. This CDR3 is CASSVATTGPHPEAFF. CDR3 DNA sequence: TGTGCCAGCAGCGTAGCCACGACAGGGCCGCACCCCGAAGCTTTCTTT. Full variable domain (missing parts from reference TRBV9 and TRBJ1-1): DSGVTQTPKHLITATGQRVTLRCSPRSGDLSVYWYQQSLDQGLQFLIQYYNGEERAKGNILERFSAQQFPDLHSELNLSSLELGDSALYFCASSVATTGPHPEAFFGQGTRLTVV.